A single sample gave rise to the 24 T cell receptor beta chains below, sequenced in a study of blood T cell repertoires in COVID-19. Some clones are missing from TCRdb's copy, which holds only in-frame ones; the method was immunoSEQ multiplex PCR. The table shows 240,000 or so clones, with roughly 89% occurring only once. The material sequenced was PBMCs or T cells enriched from blood (not recorded which). The receptor set was obtained from a man in his forties who had recovered from COVID-19.

This clone was recorded at least ten times. CDR3 protein: CASSPGQVSVNSPLHF. DNA for the CDR3: TGTGCCAGTAGCCCGGGACAGGTTTCCGTGAATTCACCCCTCCACTTT. The chain is built from TRBV19 and TRBJ1-6; 8 bases fit TRBD1. From germline, CDR1 is LNHDA and CDR2 SQIVND (reference sequence). With 6 bases clipped from V and 7 bases from J, the junction kept 11 bases outside the gene matches. The CDR3 sequence is 16 residues long. The full variable domain, with the rest looked up from reference TRBV19 and TRBJ1-6, is DGGITQSPKYLFRKEGQNVTLSCEQNLNHDAMYWYRQDPGQGLRLIYYSQIVNDFQKGDIAEGYSVSREKKESFPLTVTSAQKNPTAFYLCASSPGQVSVNSPLHFGNGTRLTVT.

The chain carries TRBV27 and TRBJ1-5; possible D gene TRBD1, 5 bases. Trimming left V 5 bases short and J 2 bases short, with 10 bases between. The CDR3 length is 14 residues. Per the germline V gene, CDR1 is MNHEY and CDR2 is SMNVEV (reference sequence). CDR3 amino acids: CASSQRQRNQPQHF. CDR3 DNA sequence: TGTGCCAGCAGTCAGCGACAGCGCAATCAGCCCCAGCATTTT.

The count of this clone is one. The genes are TRBV19 and TRBJ2-2; weak D call: TRBD1 (6 bases). CDR1 is LNHDA, CDR2 SQIVND, per germline (reference sequence). This CDR3 contains 16 residues. V was shortened by 1 base and J by 0 bases, with 9 bases between the two germline ends. CDR3 sequence (DNA): TGTGCCAGTAGTATAGTTTGGACAGCGAACACCGGGGAGCTGTTTTTT. Its translation: CASSIVWTANTGELFF. The variable domain in full, completed from reference TRBV19 and TRBJ2-2, reads DGGITQSPKYLFRKEGQNVTLSCEQNLNHDAMYWYRQDPGQGLRLIYYSQIVNDFQKGDIAEGYSVSREKKESFPLTVTSAQKNPTAFYLCASSIVWTANTGELFFGEGSRLTVL.

The rearrangement links TRBV2 to TRBJ1-4; D possibly corresponds to TRBD1 (6 bases). The CDR3 runs to 15 residues. CDR1 SNHLY and CDR2 FYNNEI come from the germline V gene. With 6 bases removed from V and 5 bases from J, the gap between germline ends came to 16 bases. The CDR3 reads CASRGRTASNEKLFF. CDR3 DNA: TGTGCCAGCAGGGGCCGGACAGCTTCAAATGAAAAACTGTTTTTT.

The chain joins TRBV5-1 to TRBJ2-7; TRBD1 matches at 8 bases. The length of the CDR3 is 14 residues. Germline trimming cut 0 bases from V and 4 bases from J; bases unmatched to any gene: 3. The germline CDR1 and CDR2 sequences are SGHRS and YFSETQ. CDR3 in DNA: TGCGCCAGCAGCTTGGGGGACAGGACTTACGAGCAGTACTTC. This gives the protein CASSLGDRTYEQYF. Together with reference TRBV5-1 and TRBJ2-7, the CDR3 gives the full variable domain: KAGVTQTPRYLIKTRGQQVTLSCSPISGHRSVSWYQQTPGQGLQFLFEYFSETQRNKGNFPGRFSGRQFSNSRSEMNVSTLELGDSALYLCASSLGDRTYEQYFGPGTRLTVT.

Details on this clone: At the DNA level, this CDR3 is encoded by other sequences in the same sample as well. V gene TRBV7-9 combines with J gene TRBJ2-1; TRBD2 matches 8 bases. Trimming cost V 3 bases and J 3 bases; bases outside gene matches: 1. The CDR3 consists of 14 residues. Germline lookup yields CDR1 SEHNR and CDR2 FQNEAQ (reference sequence). The CDR3 loop is CASSLAGGYNEQFF. The CDR3, as DNA: TGTGCCAGCAGCTTGGCGGGGGGCTACAATGAGCAGTTCTTC.

This clone was detected only a few times. The chain has TRBV5-8 and TRBJ2-6; tentative D call: TRBD2 (5 bases). V gave up 0 bases and J gave up 3 bases, with 13 bases separating them. In germline, CDR1 is SGHTS, CDR2 YDEGEE. CDR3 size: 17 residues. The CDR3, as DNA: TGTGCCAGCAGCTTGGTTACCCGGGGTCTTGGGGCCAACGTCCTGACTTTC. It translates to CASSLVTRGLGANVLTF.

J is TRBJ1-2 and V is TRBV3-1 (or the pseudogene TRBV3-2); D call uncertain. The V end was cut by 2 bases, the J end by 7 bases, with 17 bases between. Germline V gene data show CDR1 as LGHDT and CDR2 as YNNKEL (reference sequence). CDR3 length: 15 residues. Here the CDR3 DNA reads TGTGCCAGCAGCCAAACTGGAGCGTACGGGTCTGGCTACACCTTC. Translating it yields CASSQTGAYGSGYTF.

The J gene is TRBJ1-1, the V gene TRBV7-9, with unresolved D. Germline values: CDR1 SEHNR, CDR2 FQNEAQ (reference sequence). V was cut by 5 bases and J by 4 bases, with 8 bases left in between. The CDR3 is made up of 12 amino acids. CDR3 bases: TGTGCCAGCAGCCGCGAGGGCACTGAAGCTTTCTTT. Its translation is CASSREGTEAFF.

The gene calls are TRBV7-8 and TRBJ1-6; possibly TRBD1 for D (6 bases). The CDR3 covers 16 residues. Trimming stripped 6 bases from V and 5 bases from J, with 17 bases between. CDR1 and CDR2 from the germline V gene are SGHVS and FQNEAQ. CDR3: CASRQEGRGNNSPLHF. The DNA of the CDR3 is TGTGCCAGCAGACAGGAAGGCAGGGGTAATAATTCACCCCTCCACTTT.

The chain couples TRBV7-6 to TRBJ1-2, with 10 nucleotides matching TRBD1. CDR1 is SGHVS, CDR2 FNYEAQ, per germline. This CDR3 comprises 15 residues. The V gene end was trimmed by 3 bases and the J gene end by 2 bases; junction bases not matched to a gene: 3. The CDR3 protein is CASSFETGGNYGYTF. CDR3 coding DNA: TGTGCCAGCAGCTTTGAGACAGGGGGCAACTATGGCTACACCTTC.

In DNA, the CDR3 is TGTGCCAGCAGTCCCGGGGTACGGCAGTATTTT. As protein: CASSPGVRQYF. The chain carries TRBV12-3 or TRBV12-4 and TRBJ2-3; tentatively, D is TRBD2 (5 bases). V was trimmed by 5 bases and J by 11 bases, leaving 11 bases between them. The CDR3 is 11 residues long.

The chain is built from TRBV5-1 and TRBJ2-7; 9 positions agree with TRBD1. Germline loops: CDR1 SGHRS, CDR2 YFSETQ. There are 16 residues in the CDR3. The V segment lost 4 bases and the J segment 6 bases; nucleotides outside the gene matches: 14. For the CDR3, the DNA is TGCGCCAGCAGCAAGGGACAGGGTATAGAATGGGGCGAGCAGTACTTC. This gives the protein CASSKGQGIEWGEQYF.

This clone was counted once. The chain couples TRBV4-1 to TRBJ2-2, with D tentatively TRBD1 (5 bases). CDR3 length: 14 amino acids. Trimming removed 0 bases from V and 6 bases from J, with 8 bases in between. Germline V gene lookup returns CDR1 MGHRA and CDR2 YSYEKL. CDR3 loop: CASSQDWGSGELFF. The CDR3, as DNA: TGCGCCAGCAGCCAAGATTGGGGCTCCGGGGAGCTGTTTTTT.

J is TRBJ2-2 and V is TRBV5-1; D might be TRBD1 (6 bases). The germline V and J ends were trimmed by 3 bases and 8 bases, with 8 bases remaining between them. Germline CDR1 and CDR2: SGHRS and YFSETQ. CDR3 size: 12 residues. The CDR3 protein is CASSWGLGELFF. CDR3 nucleotide sequence: TGCGCCAGCAGCTGGGGGCTAGGGGAGCTGTTTTTT.

This chain links TRBV18 with TRBJ2-1, with D possibly TRBD2 on 6 matching bases. The ends were cut back, 4 bases at V and 7 bases at J, with 11 bases in the middle. The CDR3 spans 13 residues. In germline, CDR1 is KGHSH, CDR2 LQKENI. The DNA of the CDR3 is TGTGCCAGCTCACTCGCTGGAGGGAATGAGCAGTTCTTC. Translating it yields CASSLAGGNEQFF.

The V gene is TRBV4-2, the J gene TRBJ2-2; 10 nucleotides agree with TRBD2. In germline, CDR1 is LGHNA, CDR2 YNFKEQ. This CDR3 spans 16 amino acids. Losses at the gene ends were 1 base for V and 1 base for J; bases not matched to a gene: 0. The CDR3 is CASSQASGGNTGELFF. The CDR3 nucleotides read TGTGCCAGCAGCCAAGCTAGCGGGGGGAACACCGGGGAGCTGTTTTTT.

The V gene is TRBV19, the J gene TRBJ1-4, with 7 bases lining up with TRBD1. This CDR3 comprises 13 residues. Germline CDR1 LNHDA, CDR2 SQIVND (reference sequence). The ends lost 8 bases at V and 4 bases at J; junction bases unmatched: 4. The CDR3 here is CASGTALNEKLFF. For the CDR3, the DNA is TGTGCCAGTGGGACAGCCCTTAATGAAAAACTGTTTTTT.

The chain has TRBV24-1 and TRBJ1-1, with a weak D call TRBD1 (6 bases). V was trimmed by 3 bases and J by 5 bases, leaving 12 bases between them. The CDR3 runs 14 residues. CDR1 and CDR2 (germline): KGHDR, SFDVKD. The chain's CDR3 is CATSDSGGRTEAFF. The CDR3 region has the DNA TGTGCCACCAGTGATAGCGGGGGGCGGACTGAAGCTTTCTTT.

The rearrangement links TRBV5-8 to TRBJ1-4; 8 bases fit TRBD1. This CDR3 spans 14 amino acids. Germline V gene sequence: CDR1 SGHTS, CDR2 YDEGEE. V was pared by 5 bases and J by 5 bases, with 5 bases of the junction left unmatched. The CDR3 sequence: CASSTGQANEKLFF. For the CDR3, the DNA is TGTGCCAGCAGTACGGGACAGGCAAATGAAAAACTGTTTTTT.

The chain carries TRBV27 and TRBJ2-2, with a weak D call TRBD1 (6 bases). There are 13 residues in the CDR3. The germline V and J ends were trimmed by 3 bases and 7 bases, with 9 bases remaining between them. Per germline, CDR1 MNHEY and CDR2 SMNVEV (reference sequence). The CDR3 is CASSLGHDGELFF. The CDR3, as DNA: TGTGCCAGCAGTTTGGGACATGACGGGGAGCTGTTTTTT.

The genes are TRBV7-9 and TRBJ1-1, with D unclear. The CDR3 runs 16 residues. Trimming left V 5 bases short and J 0 bases short, with 16 bases between. The germline CDR1 and CDR2 sequences are SEHNR and FQNEAQ (reference sequence). The CDR3 bases are TGTGCCAGCAGCCCCGTCAACAGCGGCGTGAACACTGAAGCTTTCTTT. It is translated as CASSPVNSGVNTEAFF.

This chain joins TRBV7-9 and TRBJ2-2; TRBD1 might be the D (5 bases). The CDR3 has 15 residues. Per germline, CDR1 SEHNR and CDR2 FQNEAQ (reference sequence). Trimming stripped 3 bases from V and 4 bases from J, with 12 bases between. The CDR3 is CASSFGRDGTGELFF. In nucleotides, the CDR3 is TGTGCCAGCAGCTTTGGCAGGGATGGCACCGGGGAGCTGTTTTTT.

The chain recombines TRBV3-1 (or the pseudogene TRBV3-2) with TRBJ2-1, with TRBD2 matching over 9 bases. Germline-derived CDR1 and CDR2 are LGHDT and YNNKEL (reference sequence). The CDR3 is 16 amino acids. V gave up 4 bases and J gave up 4 bases; unmatched junction bases: 8. The CDR3 region is CASSRPASGDYNEQFF. The CDR3 DNA reads TGTGCCAGCAGCCGACCGGCTAGCGGGGATTACAATGAGCAGTTCTTC.